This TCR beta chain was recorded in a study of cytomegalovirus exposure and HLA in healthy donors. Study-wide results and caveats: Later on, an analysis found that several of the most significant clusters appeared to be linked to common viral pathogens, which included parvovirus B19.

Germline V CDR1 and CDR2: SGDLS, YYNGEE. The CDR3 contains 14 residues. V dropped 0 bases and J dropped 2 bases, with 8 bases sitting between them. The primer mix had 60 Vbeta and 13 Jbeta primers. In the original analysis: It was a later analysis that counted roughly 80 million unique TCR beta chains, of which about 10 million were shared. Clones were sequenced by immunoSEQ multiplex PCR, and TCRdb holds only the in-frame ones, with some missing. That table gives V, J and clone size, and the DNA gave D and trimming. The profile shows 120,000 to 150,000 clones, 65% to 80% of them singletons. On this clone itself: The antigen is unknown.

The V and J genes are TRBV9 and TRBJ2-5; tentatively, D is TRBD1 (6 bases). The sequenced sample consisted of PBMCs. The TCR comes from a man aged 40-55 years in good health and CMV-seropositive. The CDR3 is CASSVGGQQETQYF. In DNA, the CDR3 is TGTGCCAGCAGCGTAGGGGGGCAGCAAGAGACCCAGTACTTC.